Each of the 26 T cell receptor beta chains below was sequenced from the same sample in a study of T cell responses to AZD1222 COVID-19 vaccine. Here immunoSEQ multiplex PCR was the method, and the copy in TCRdb shows in-frame clones only, minus some. The sample has approximately 160,000 clones, about 92% seen once. The starting material was peripheral blood, obtained on day 0 of AZD1222 vaccination. These receptors were obtained from an adult in good health.

The rearrangement uses TRBV7-9 and TRBJ1-6, with 9 bases aligning to TRBD1. Looked up from germline, CDR1 is SEHNR and CDR2 is FQNEAQ (reference sequence). The junction had 7 bases not matched to a gene; V was cut back by 1 base and J by 3 bases. The CDR3 is 18 residues long. The CDR3 sequence is CASSLVSPTGGYNSPLHF. The CDR3, as DNA: TGTGCCAGCAGCTTAGTATCCCCGACAGGGGGCTATAATTCACCCCTCCACTTT.

This clone was found a few times. The DNA for the CDR3 is TGTGCCAGCAGTCACACCCCAGACAGGGGAGGATATAATGAAAAACTGTTTTTT. Its protein is CASSHTPDRGGYNEKLFF. The rearrangement links TRBV27 to TRBJ1-4; TRBD1 aligns across 8 bases. With V trimmed by 5 bases and J by 4 bases, 15 bases remained unmatched. Germline assignment: CDR1 MNHEY and CDR2 SMNVEV (reference sequence). The CDR3 covers 18 residues.

CDR3 in amino acids: CASSLGPPRGANYGYTF. The DNA for the CDR3 is TGTGCCAGCAGCTTAGGCCCTCCGCGGGGTGCGAACTATGGCTACACCTTC. The chain uses TRBV13 and TRBJ1-2; no definite D call. Trimming left V 0 bases short and J 2 bases short, with 16 bases between. The CDR3 contains 17 residues. Looked up from germline, CDR1 is PRHDT and CDR2 is FYEKMQ (reference sequence). Based on the CDR3 plus reference TRBV13 and TRBJ1-2, the full variable domain is AAGVIQSPRHLIKEKRETATLKCYPIPRHDTVYWYQQGPGQDPQFLISFYEKMQSDKGSIPDRFSAQQFSDYHSELNMSSLELGDSALYFCASSLGPPRGANYGYTFGSGTRLTVV.

The chain recombines TRBV3-1 (or the pseudogene TRBV3-2) with TRBJ1-6; D is uncertain. The CDR3 sequence is 16 residues long. Per the germline V gene, CDR1 is LGHDT and CDR2 is YNNKEL (reference sequence). Trimming removed 0 bases from V and 9 bases from J, with 15 bases in between. CDR3 in DNA: TGTGCCAGCAGCCAAGATCCCGGACTGGCGAGTTCACCCCTCCACTTT. Protein product: CASSQDPGLASSPLHF.

V usage is TRBV5-8 and J usage is TRBJ1-1, with 9 bases lining up with TRBD1. The junction had 10 bases not matched to a gene; V was cut back by 1 base and J by 0 bases. This CDR3 spans 18 amino acids. Germline loops: CDR1 SGHTS, CDR2 YDEGEE. The CDR3: CASSLIPDRGDLNTEAFF. The CDR3 coding sequence is TGTGCCAGCAGCTTGATACCGGACAGGGGAGACTTGAACACTGAAGCTTTCTTT.

The chain combines TRBV10-2 with TRBJ2-7; D is unresolved. The length of the CDR3 is 13 residues. The V and J ends lost 3 bases and 4 bases respectively, with 10 bases between them. Germline V gene lookup returns CDR1 WSHSY and CDR2 SAAADI. In nucleotides, the CDR3 is TGCGCCAGCAGTGAAATGGACGGTTACGAGCAGTACTTC. Its protein is CASSEMDGYEQYF.

The chain recombines TRBV27 with TRBJ2-1, with 8 bases aligning to TRBD1. Germline V gene data show CDR1 as MNHEY and CDR2 as SMNVEV (reference sequence). V shed 2 bases, J shed 6 bases, and the junction held 9 bases outside the gene matches. This CDR3 has 16 residues. The CDR3 spells CASSLKPRTGRNEQFF. The DNA of the CDR3 is TGTGCCAGCAGTTTAAAACCCAGGACAGGGCGCAATGAGCAGTTCTTC.

V usage is TRBV10-3 and J usage is TRBJ1-5; no clear D. Germline V gives CDR1 ENHRY, CDR2 SYGVKD. CDR3 size: 14 residues. The V and J ends lost 6 bases and 5 bases respectively, with 14 bases between them. The CDR3: CAISHWKGDQPQHF. The CDR3 nucleotides read TGTGCCATCAGCCACTGGAAGGGAGATCAGCCCCAGCATTTT.

The rearrangement links TRBV3-1 (or the pseudogene TRBV3-2) to TRBJ2-5; D is tentatively TRBD1 or TRBD2 (6 bases each). The CDR3 is made up of 15 amino acids. V lost 1 base and J 5 bases, leaving 14 bases between the germline ends. Germline-derived CDR1 and CDR2 are LGHDT and YNNKEL (reference sequence). The CDR3 bases are TGTGCCAGCAGCCAAGGCCCGGGGGCCCTCGAGACCCAGTACTTC. Protein product: CASSQGPGALETQYF.

V is TRBV11-2 and J is TRBJ1-2, with D uncertain. Germline V gene lookup returns CDR1 SGHAT and CDR2 FQNNGV. This CDR3 spans 13 amino acids. Trimming took 0 bases from V and 3 from J, leaving 5 bases between them. The CDR3, as DNA: TGTGCCAGCAGCTTAGAACGGGACTATGGCTACACCTTC. Translating gives CASSLERDYGYTF.

The chain links TRBV19 to TRBJ1-1, with D uncertain. Trimming cost V 5 bases and J 5 bases, with 15 bases left between them. This CDR3 has 14 residues. CDR1 is LNHDA, CDR2 SQIVND, per germline (reference sequence). CDR3 amino acids: CASSDGGLSTEAFF. The CDR3 region has the DNA TGTGCCAGTAGTGATGGAGGACTTAGTACTGAAGCTTTCTTT.

With respect to this clone: A junction boundary mismatches the germline segment, possibly from a read error. The V gene is TRBV28, the J gene TRBJ2-7; D remains unclear. The CDR3 sequence is 12 residues long. Looked up from germline, CDR1 is MDHEN and CDR2 is SYDVKM. CDR3 residues: CANSSSPPEQYF. In DNA form, the CDR3 reads TGTGCCAACAGTTCGTCCCCGCCCGAGCAGTACTTC.

The chain couples TRBV28 to TRBJ1-1, with D perhaps TRBD1 (5 bases). Looked up from germline, CDR1 is MDHEN and CDR2 is SYDVKM. CDR3 length: 12 residues. The V end was cut by 10 bases, the J end by 6 bases, with 15 bases between. Here the CDR3 DNA reads TGTGCCACCACATCCAGGACATCTGAAGCTTTCTTT. Amino acids: CATTSRTSEAFF.

This chain connects TRBV29-1 to TRBJ1-2, with D perhaps TRBD1 (6 bases). Germline lookup yields CDR1 SQVTM and CDR2 ANQGSEA. Trimming pared 6 bases from V and 4 bases from J, leaving 15 bases between. This CDR3 comprises 13 residues. The chain's CDR3 is CSVKDRTSYGYTF. CDR3 in DNA: TGCAGCGTGAAGGACAGAACAAGCTATGGCTACACCTTC.

This clone was found a few times. The chain is built from TRBV30 and TRBJ1-2, with D possibly TRBD1 on 6 matching bases. Germline V gene data show CDR1 as GTSNPN and CDR2 as SVGIG (reference sequence). Trimming removed 3 bases at V and 7 bases at J, with 21 bases between. CDR3 size: 15 residues. The CDR3 is CAWRTFGGRLGGYTF. As DNA, the CDR3 is TGTGCCTGGAGGACTTTTGGGGGGCGCCTCGGTGGCTACACCTTC.

The chain combines TRBV2 with TRBJ1-5; a possible D gene is TRBD1 (6 bases). Germline V gene sequence: CDR1 SNHLY, CDR2 FYNNEI. The CDR3 runs to 14 residues. V lost 4 bases to trimming and J lost 5 bases, with 12 bases between them. Here the CDR3 DNA reads TGTGCCAGCAGTGCCGGGTACAGGGATCAGCCCCAGCATTTT. Encoded protein: CASSAGYRDQPQHF.

The V gene is TRBV30, the J gene TRBJ1-4, with D unresolved. V lost 4 bases, J lost 4 bases, and 10 bases lay in between. The CDR3 covers 13 residues. Germline CDR1 is GTSNPN and CDR2 is SVGIG (reference sequence). The CDR3 loop is CAWKGAFNEKLFF. In DNA, the CDR3 is TGTGCCTGGAAAGGAGCTTTTAATGAAAAACTGTTTTTT.

The chain has TRBV24-1 and TRBJ1-5, with D unclear. CDR1 and CDR2 from the germline V gene are KGHDR and SFDVKD. The CDR3 is 14 residues long. V lost 5 bases and J 0 bases, leaving 7 bases between the germline ends. DNA for the CDR3: TGTGCCACCAGTGTGAGGGCTAGCAATCAGCCCCAGCATTTT. Its translation is CATSVRASNQPQHF.

This chain uses TRBV4-1 with TRBJ1-5; D gene unclear. Germline V gene sequence: CDR1 MGHRA, CDR2 YSYEKL. V lost 4 bases and J 5 bases, leaving 12 bases between the germline ends. The CDR3 totals 14 residues. The CDR3 is CASSRERVDQPQHF. CDR3 in DNA: TGCGCCAGCAGCCGGGAGCGGGTGGATCAGCCCCAGCATTTT.

The gene calls are TRBV30 and TRBJ1-5; weak D call: TRBD1 (5 bases). The CDR3 is 14 residues long. V was cut by 2 bases and J by 3 bases, with 11 bases left in between. Germline assignment: CDR1 GTSNPN and CDR2 SVGIG (reference sequence). CDR3 sequence (DNA): TGTGCCTGGAGTCGGGGCATCCACAATCAGCCCCAGCATTTT. Protein product: CAWSRGIHNQPQHF.

The CDR3, as DNA: TGTGCCAGCAGCCCGACTAGCAATCAGCCCCAGCATTTT. This sequence encodes CASSPTSNQPQHF. The V gene is TRBV5-8, the J gene TRBJ1-5; D is unclear. The CDR3 is made up of 13 amino acids. Germline loops: CDR1 SGHTS, CDR2 YDEGEE. The V end lost 4 bases, the J end lost 0 bases, and 5 bases lay between the germline ends.

In its sample, this clone was seen once. V and J are TRBV5-1 and TRBJ2-1; 10 bases are shared with TRBD1. J gave up 9 bases and V 4 bases, and 1 base lay outside the gene matches. The V gene's germline CDR1 is SGHRS and CDR2 YFSETQ. This CDR3 contains 12 residues. CDR3 loop: CASSRQGAEQFF. CDR3 DNA: TGCGCCAGCAGCCGACAGGGGGCTGAGCAGTTCTTC.

The chain couples TRBV6-5 to TRBJ2-5; either TRBD1 or TRBD2 may supply D (5 bases each). V dropped 3 bases and J dropped 3 bases, with 11 bases sitting between them. The CDR3 is made up of 14 amino acids. In germline, CDR1 is MNHEY, CDR2 SVGAGI. The CDR3 bases are TGTGCCAGCAGTTATTCGAGAGGGGAAGAGACCCAGTACTTC. This sequence encodes CASSYSRGEETQYF.

V is TRBV5-1 and J is TRBJ2-2, with 8 bases matching TRBD2. The trim removed 7 bases at V and 1 base at J, leaving 6 bases unmatched. CDR1 and CDR2 from the germline V gene are SGHRS and YFSETQ. The CDR3 has 15 amino acids. CDR3 DNA sequence: TGCGCCAGCCGCCAGGCGGGGGGGAACACCGGGGAGCTGTTTTTT. This gives the protein CASRQAGGNTGELFF.

The chain couples TRBV19 to TRBJ2-6, with D possibly being TRBD2 (6 bases). CDR1 is LNHDA and CDR2 is SQIVND in the germline V gene (reference sequence). V gave up 3 bases and J gave up 3 bases, with 9 bases separating them. This CDR3 contains 15 residues. This CDR3 is CASSMEGVGANVLTF. The CDR3 region has the DNA TGTGCCAGTAGTATGGAGGGCGTTGGGGCCAACGTCCTGACTTTC.

The chain employs TRBV5-1 and TRBJ2-3; D is perhaps TRBD2 (6 bases). CDR3 length: 15 residues. CDR1 is SGHRS, CDR2 YFSETQ, per germline. Trimming removed 0 bases from V and 5 bases from J, with 13 bases in between. The CDR3 is CASSLVLASEDTQYF. The CDR3 nucleotides are TGCGCCAGCAGCTTGGTATTGGCTAGCGAAGATACGCAGTATTTT.